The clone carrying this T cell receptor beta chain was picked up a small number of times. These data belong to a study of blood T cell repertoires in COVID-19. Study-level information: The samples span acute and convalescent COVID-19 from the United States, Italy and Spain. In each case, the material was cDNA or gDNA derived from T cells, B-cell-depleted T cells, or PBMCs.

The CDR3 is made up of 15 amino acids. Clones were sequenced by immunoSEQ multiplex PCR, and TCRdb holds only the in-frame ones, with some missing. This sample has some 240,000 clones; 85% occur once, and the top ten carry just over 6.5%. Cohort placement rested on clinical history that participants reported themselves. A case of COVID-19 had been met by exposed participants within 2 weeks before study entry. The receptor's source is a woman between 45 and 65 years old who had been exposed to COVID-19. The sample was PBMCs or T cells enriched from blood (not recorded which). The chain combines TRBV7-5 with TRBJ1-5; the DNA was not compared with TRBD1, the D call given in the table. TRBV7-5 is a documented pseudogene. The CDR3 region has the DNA TGTGTCAGAAGCAAGGAACAGGGGGACAATCAGCCCCAGCATTTT. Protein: CVRSKEQGDNQPQHF.